These 3 T cell receptor beta chains were sequenced from one sample in a study of cytomegalovirus exposure and HLA in healthy donors. Primers: 60 Vbeta forward and 13 Jbeta reverse. Some clones are missing from TCRdb's copy, which holds only in-frame ones; the method was immunoSEQ multiplex PCR. The repertoire includes some 220,000 clones, roughly 81% of them detected once, and 0.2% to 0.3% sits in the top ten. Sequencing was carried out using PBMCs. Receptors originate from a girl aged 2 to 10 in good health and CMV-seronegative.

The gene calls are TRBV9 and TRBJ1-4; 9 positions match TRBD1. V lost 3 bases to trimming and J lost 7 bases; unmatched junction nucleotides: 7. This CDR3 is 15 amino acids long. Germline CDR1 and CDR2: SGDLS and YYNGEE. The CDR3 spells CASSGTGESGEKLFF. For the CDR3, the DNA is TGTGCCAGCAGCGGGACAGGGGAATCGGGTGAAAAACTGTTTTTT.

V gene TRBV7-9 combines with J gene TRBJ1-3; tentatively, D is TRBD1 (6 bases). The CDR3 is 14 residues long. Per the germline V gene, CDR1 is SEHNR and CDR2 is FQNEAQ (reference sequence). Trimming took off 5 bases at V and 3 bases at J, with 11 bases between the two ends. CDR3 residues: CASSTQGIGNTIYF. CDR3 coding DNA: TGTGCCAGCAGCACCCAGGGGATTGGAAACACCATATATTTT.

The chain employs TRBV6-5 and TRBJ2-5; 13 bases align to TRBD2. Trimming at V came to 5 bases and at J to 3 bases, leaving 3 bases not matched to a gene. The CDR3 totals 15 residues. The germline CDR1 and CDR2 sequences are MNHEY and SVGAGI. In nucleotides, the CDR3 is TGTGCCAGCAGTAGGACTAGCGGGGGTAAAGAGACCCAGTACTTC. This gives the protein CASSRTSGGKETQYF.